These 9 T cell receptor beta chains were all obtained from the same sample, sequenced in a study of blood T cell repertoires in COVID-19. The protocol was immunoSEQ multiplex PCR, while the TCRdb copy is restricted to in-frame clones and leaves out a portion. The sample holds 90,000 to 110,000 clones, approximately 82% seen once. Material: peripheral blood. The receptor source for this set is a woman of 80 years or more with acute or convalescent COVID-19.

This clone occurred a few times. The chain has TRBV7-9 and TRBJ2-1, with TRBD2 identical over 10 bases. The V segment lost 5 bases and the J segment 7 bases; nucleotides outside the gene matches: 8. This CDR3 region has 15 residues. The germline CDR1 and CDR2 sequences are SEHNR and FQNEAQ (reference sequence). This CDR3 reads CASSLTSGAHNEQFF. DNA for the CDR3: TGTGCCAGCAGCCTTACTAGCGGGGCACATAATGAGCAGTTCTTC.

This chain connects TRBV24-1 to TRBJ1-1; no firm D call. The V and J ends lost 7 bases and 5 bases respectively, with 16 bases between them. The CDR3 is made up of 14 amino acids. Germline lookup yields CDR1 KGHDR and CDR2 SFDVKD. The CDR3 loop reads CATSSSTSGTEAFF. Written as DNA, the CDR3 is TGTGCCACCAGCTCGAGTACCTCCGGGACTGAAGCTTTCTTT.

This clone was counted once. The gene calls are TRBV5-1 and TRBJ1-1; 7 nucleotides match TRBD1. The CDR3 covers 16 residues. Germline V gives CDR1 SGHRS, CDR2 YFSETQ. V dropped 4 bases and J dropped 0; count of bases not matched to a gene: 9. CDR3 sequence reads: CASSVGTAAMNTEAFF. For the CDR3, the DNA is TGCGCCAGCAGCGTAGGGACAGCCGCCATGAACACTGAAGCTTTCTTT.

V is TRBV6-5 and J is TRBJ1-3; D possibly corresponds to TRBD1 (5 bases). The germline V gene has CDR1 MNHEY and CDR2 SVGAGI. V lost 9 bases to trimming and J lost 2 bases, with 17 bases between them. The CDR3 is 15 residues long. This chain's CDR3 is CARLGDSRAGNTIYF. The CDR3 DNA reads as TGTGCCAGGCTCGGGGACTCCCGGGCTGGAAACACCATATATTTT.

The chain combines TRBV5-1 with TRBJ1-2; D may be TRBD1 (6 bases). CDR1 is SGHRS and CDR2 is YFSETQ in the germline V gene. V lost 1 base, J lost 4 bases, and 8 bases lay in between. CDR3 size: 13 residues. The DNA of the CDR3 is TGCGCCAGCAGCTTGACAGGGAGCTATGGCTACACCTTC. This sequence encodes CASSLTGSYGYTF.

V and J are TRBV18 and TRBJ1-6, with unresolved D. V lost 6 bases and J lost 8, with 11 bases in between. The CDR3 covers 13 residues. Germline V gene data show CDR1 as KGHSH and CDR2 as LQKENI. This CDR3 reads CASSASEDSPLHF. The CDR3 region has the DNA TGTGCCAGCTCCGCTTCAGAGGATTCACCCCTCCACTTT.

The chain has TRBV6-5 and TRBJ2-3; 8 bases fit TRBD2. The germline CDR1 and CDR2 sequences are MNHEY and SVGAGI. The ends lost 6 bases at V and 4 bases at J; junction bases unmatched: 3. There are 13 residues in the CDR3. CDR3 nucleotide sequence: TGTGCCAGCAGCCGCGGGGGGTCAGATACGCAGTATTTT. It translates to CASSRGGSDTQYF.

This clone was recorded once. The V and J genes are TRBV30 and TRBJ1-1; a possible D gene is TRBD1 (6 bases). Germline CDR1 and CDR2: GTSNPN and SVGIG (reference sequence). Trimming left V 0 bases short and J 5 bases short, with 13 bases between. This CDR3 spans 14 amino acids. The CDR3 DNA reads as TGTGCCTGGAGTGTGGGGGGGCGAGGGACTGAAGCTTTCTTT. It specifies CAWSVGGRGTEAFF.

The V and J genes are TRBV18 and TRBJ2-1; the D is unclear. The germline V gene has CDR1 KGHSH and CDR2 LQKENI. CDR3 size: 15 residues. V lost 6 bases and J lost 0, with 12 bases in between. The CDR3 coding sequence is TGTGCCAGCTCTCCGCAACTGAGCTCCTACAATGAGCAGTTCTTC. The encoded protein is CASSPQLSSYNEQFF.